This section outlines one T cell receptor beta chain sequence together with its context. Antigen specificity is unknown. This record belongs to a study of cytomegalovirus exposure and HLA in healthy donors. At the level of the study: Later analysis reported that the 110 or so validation repertoires shared the platform of the roughly 630 first-cohort repertoires.

Repertoires were generated with immunoSEQ multiplex PCR, while TCRdb's copy carries only in-frame clones and drops some. This sample has tens of thousands of clones, with 90% to 95% found just once. Findings of the study overall: First-cohort TCR clusters tended to co-occur in the 130 or so validation repertoires, a later analysis found. High sensitivity and specificity were reportedly achieved when the classifier diagnosed cytomegalovirus status.

This receptor was taken from a woman in her twenties or thirties in good health and CMV-seronegative. Sequences were obtained from PBMCs.

The CDR3, as DNA: TGTGCCAGCAGTTTGCCGGGGGGAGAATCCTACAATGAGCAGTTCTTC. Encoded protein: CASSLPGGESYNEQFF. The chain couples TRBV5-4 to TRBJ2-1, with TRBD2 matching over 7 bases. The CDR3 extends over 16 amino acids. Per germline, CDR1 SGHNT and CDR2 YYREEE (reference sequence). The V segment lost 5 bases and the J segment 1 base; nucleotides outside the gene matches: 9. Full variable domain (outside the CDR3, taken from reference TRBV5-4 and TRBJ2-1): ETGVTQSPTHLIKTRGQQVTLRCSSQSGHNTVSWYQQALGQGPQFIFQYYREEENGRGNFPPRFSGLQFPNYSSELNVNALELDDSALYLCASSLPGGESYNEQFFGPGTRLTVL.